One T cell receptor beta chain is described in this entry. The data were obtained in a study of blood T cell repertoires in COVID-19. Overall study context: Acute and convalescent COVID-19 specimens originated in the United States, Italy and Spain.

This CDR3 has 12 residues. V lost 9 bases and J lost 7, with 12 bases in between. Germline V gene data show CDR1 as LNHDA and CDR2 as SQIVND (reference sequence). Sequenced by immunoSEQ multiplex PCR; TCRdb stores in-frame clones only, minus some. The table has fewer than 45,000 clones, roughly 78% seen once. Sequenced sample: peripheral blood. The clonotype comes from a man between 60 and 75 years old with acute or convalescent COVID-19. J is TRBJ1-4 and V is TRBV19; no firm D call. CDR3 region: CASAPRGEKLFF. The DNA for the CDR3 is TGTGCCAGCGCCCCCCGCGGTGAAAAACTGTTTTTT.